A selection of T cell receptor beta chains follows, all from one sample in a study of CXCR3-negative and CXCR3-positive naive CD8 T cells. Reprocessing the 5' RACE reads, TCRdb reports a single entry for every CDR3 protein and omits DNA. Its table records more than 50,000 distinct CDR3 sequences. The source material was naive CXCR3- CD8+ T cells from blood. These receptor sequences come from a human donor in good health. Some clones in this sample may be carry-over from other donors' samples. Both conserved end residues are part of each CDR3. Where a row states a size, it is once, few, many or the class of an expanded clone; other rows omit it.

abundance: .
len: 16
j_gene: TRBJ2-4
v_gene: TRBV19
CDR3aa: CASTNRGLGAKNIQYF

abundance: .
len: 17
j_gene: TRBJ1-3
v_gene: TRBV29-1
CDR3aa: CSASVKGQESSGNTIYF

abundance: .
len: 13
j_gene: TRBJ1-4
v_gene: TRBV7-9
CDR3aa: CASSKATNEKLFF

abundance: .
len: 15
j_gene: TRBJ2-5
v_gene: TRBV12-3/TRBV12-4
CDR3aa: CASSLGTGGLKTQYF

abundance: .
len: 15
j_gene: TRBJ2-7
v_gene: TRBV5-1
CDR3aa: CASSQVPGQGYEQYF

abundance: .
len: 14
j_gene: TRBJ2-3
v_gene: TRBV7-6
CDR3aa: CASSERLSTDTQYF

abundance: .
len: 14
j_gene: TRBJ2-7
v_gene: TRBV7-9
CDR3aa: CASSLQDRGYEQYF

abundance: .
len: 14
j_gene: TRBJ2-1
v_gene: TRBV3-1
CDR3aa: CASRPDRNYNEQFF

abundance: .
len: 12
j_gene: TRBJ2-7
v_gene: TRBV5-1
CDR3aa: CASRLAGYEQYF

abundance: .
len: 13
j_gene: TRBJ1-1
v_gene: TRBV14
CDR3aa: CASSQEGNTEAFF

abundance: .
len: 11
j_gene: TRBJ1-5
v_gene: TRBV29-1
CDR3aa: CSVKDDQPQHF

abundance: medium-sized
len: 16
j_gene: TRBJ2-7
v_gene: TRBV30
CDR3aa: CAWSVRSAGDPYEQYF

abundance: .
len: 13
j_gene: TRBJ2-5
v_gene: TRBV29-1
CDR3aa: CSVVETSEETQYF

abundance: .
len: 18
j_gene: TRBJ2-2
v_gene: TRBV5-5
CDR3aa: CASSLRVGRRPNTGELFF

abundance: .
len: 14
j_gene: TRBJ2-7
v_gene: TRBV15
CDR3aa: CATGGTSDRYEQYF

abundance: .
len: 13
j_gene: TRBJ2-5
v_gene: TRBV19
CDR3aa: CAMRPRGQETQYF

abundance: .
len: 14
j_gene: TRBJ2-2
v_gene: TRBV7-2
CDR3aa: CASSTWDTPGELFF

abundance: .
len: 16
j_gene: TRBJ2-7
v_gene: TRBV4-3
CDR3aa: CASSQELGTISYEQYF

abundance: .
len: 16
j_gene: TRBJ2-7
v_gene: TRBV6-5
CDR3aa: CASSPSGGEANYEQYF

abundance: .
len: 14
j_gene: TRBJ2-7
v_gene: TRBV20-1
CDR3aa: CSARDPSGDYEQYF

abundance: .
len: 18
j_gene: TRBJ1-4
v_gene: TRBV7-9
CDR3aa: CASSLSPGQGDDNEKLFF

abundance: .
len: 16
j_gene: TRBJ2-1
v_gene: TRBV15
CDR3aa: CATSPKGRVSYNEQFF

abundance: .
len: 15
j_gene: TRBJ2-7
v_gene: TRBV14
CDR3aa: CASSQEAGGYGKQYF

abundance: .
len: 15
j_gene: TRBJ2-1
v_gene: TRBV14
CDR3aa: CASSQVAGAYNEQFF

abundance: .
len: 14
j_gene: TRBJ2-7
v_gene: TRBV20-1
CDR3aa: CSARDQGTDYEQYF

abundance: .
len: 14
j_gene: TRBJ2-3
v_gene: TRBV6-6
CDR3aa: CASSYSAGADTQYF

abundance: .
len: 15
j_gene: TRBJ2-2
v_gene: TRBV7-9
CDR3aa: CASTPAGSNTGELFF

abundance: .
len: 15
j_gene: TRBJ2-5
v_gene: TRBV7-7
CDR3aa: CASSPRGDMEETQYF

abundance: .
len: 14
j_gene: TRBJ2-7
v_gene: TRBV7-9
CDR3aa: CASRGFPLPYEQYF

abundance: .
len: 14
j_gene: TRBJ2-7
v_gene: TRBV28
CDR3aa: CASIQDRGLDEQYF

abundance: .
len: 13
j_gene: TRBJ1-1
v_gene: TRBV7-9
CDR3aa: CASSPPGATEAFF

abundance: .
len: 20
j_gene: TRBJ1-2
v_gene: TRBV20-1
CDR3aa: CSARDGETADLATTNYGYTF

abundance: .
len: 18
j_gene: TRBJ2-2
v_gene: TRBV7-3
CDR3aa: CASSPPPLAGGDTGELFF